This is a list of T cell receptor beta chains from one sample in a study of PD-L1 blockade in urothelial cancer. Assay used: immunoSEQ multiplex PCR; TCRdb lists only in-frame clones, some missing. This sample has approximately 32,000 clones, with about 79% found just once. The input for sequencing was PBMCs, taken around atezolizumab (anti-PD-L1) treatment. Receptors originate from a man aged 55 to 70 with urothelial cancer. Each CDR3 is given with its conserved first and last residue. D genes are given only for firm matches.

TRBV20-1,-,TRBJ1-2,CSATISGGYTF,TGCAGTGCCACGATCTCAGGCGGCTACACCTTC
TRBV19,-,TRBJ2-7,CASSFRRGNEQYF,TGTGCCAGTAGCTTCCGGAGGGGCAACGAGCAGTACTTC
TRBV19,TRBD1,TRBJ2-1,CASSIAQGATEQFF,TGTGCCAGTAGTATAGCCCAGGGGGCCACTGAGCAGTTCTTC
TRBV30,-,TRBJ1-2,CAWSVNLLRGDYDYTF,TGTGCCTGGAGTGTAAATCTACTCAGGGGTGATTATGACTACACCTTC
TRBV19,TRBD1,TRBJ1-1,CASISDRINTEAFF,TGTGCCAGTATCTCGGACAGGATCAACACTGAAGCTTTCTTT
TRBV7-9,-,TRBJ2-7,CASSLGSGYEQYF,TGTGCCAGCAGCTTAGGTTCGGGCTACGAGCAGTACTTC
TRBV30,-,TRBJ1-5,CAWSVPGISNQPQHF,TGTGCCTGGAGTGTACCAGGGATTAGCAATCAGCCCCAGCATTTT
TRBV6-5,-,TRBJ1-4,CASSRDGGTNEKLFF,TGTGCCAGCAGTAGAGACGGGGGAACTAATGAAAAACTGTTTTTT
TRBV5-1,TRBD1,TRBJ2-2,CASGSWTGDTGELFF,TGCGCCAGCGGCTCATGGACAGGGGACACCGGGGAGCTGTTTTTT
TRBV5-1,-,TRBJ2-3,CASSFRQSTDTQYF,TGCGCCAGCAGCTTTAGACAGAGCACAGATACGCAGTATTTT